This is a list of T cell receptor beta chains from one sample in a study of T cells in narcolepsy. The method was immunoSEQ multiplex PCR; TCRdb's version includes in-frame clones alone and lacks a portion of them. Among about 27,000 clones listed, about 89% were seen once. The source material was CD45RA- memory CD4+ T cells from PBMCs. These receptors were collected from a human donor with narcolepsy. Both conserved end residues are part of each CDR3.

v_call: TRBV10-3
j_call: TRBJ1-2
cdr3_length: 15
cdr3_aa: CAINEGEGQGHGYTF

v_call: TRBV18
j_call: TRBJ2-1
cdr3_length: 17
cdr3_aa: CASSPPNLRGHYNEQFF

v_call: TRBV5-1
j_call: TRBJ1-2
cdr3_length: 15
cdr3_aa: CASSLGQGPNYGYTF

v_call: TRBV10-3
j_call: TRBJ1-2
cdr3_length: 13
cdr3_aa: CATRRGAEDGYTF

v_call: TRBV7-2
j_call: TRBJ1-3
cdr3_length: 14
cdr3_aa: CASSGTGSGNTIYF

v_call: TRBV15
j_call: TRBJ2-1
cdr3_length: 12
cdr3_aa: CATSRDLGEQFF

v_call: TRBV5-1
j_call: TRBJ2-3
cdr3_length: 16
cdr3_aa: CASSSTGPPSKDTQYF

v_call: TRBV10-3
j_call: TRBJ1-1
cdr3_length: 15
cdr3_aa: CAISSSLTGDTEAFF

v_call: TRBV6-1
j_call: TRBJ2-1
cdr3_length: 15
cdr3_aa: CASNSGTSVYNEQFF

v_call: TRBV6-5
j_call: TRBJ1-1
cdr3_length: 13
cdr3_aa: CASSFIRNTEAFF

v_call: TRBV18
j_call: TRBJ2-6
cdr3_length: 15
cdr3_aa: CASSPLGSGANVLTF

v_call: TRBV18
j_call: TRBJ2-3
cdr3_length: 16
cdr3_aa: CASSPLVNSPTDTQYF

v_call: TRBV5-1
j_call: TRBJ1-4
cdr3_length: 15
cdr3_aa: CASSPGQGDQEKLFF

v_call: TRBV28
j_call: TRBJ1-3
cdr3_length: 13
cdr3_aa: CASPGQAGNTIYF

v_call: TRBV5-6
j_call: TRBJ1-1
cdr3_length: 14
cdr3_aa: CASSHAGRQTEAFF

v_call: TRBV18
j_call: TRBJ1-4
cdr3_length: 13
cdr3_aa: CASSPVSNEKLFF

v_call: TRBV5-1
j_call: TRBJ2-1
cdr3_length: 19
cdr3_aa: CASSFTSSGAANPYNEQFF

v_call: TRBV6-1
j_call: TRBJ2-1
cdr3_length: 14
cdr3_aa: CACVGTGGIGEQFF

v_call: TRBV4-1
j_call: TRBJ2-5
cdr3_length: 16
cdr3_aa: CASSQGLGLLEETQYF

v_call: TRBV5-1
j_call: TRBJ2-2
cdr3_length: 15
cdr3_aa: CASSFGTGFDGELFF

v_call: TRBV7-6
j_call: TRBJ2-1
cdr3_length: 16
cdr3_aa: CASSPARLAGGDEQFF

v_call: TRBV10-3
j_call: TRBJ1-3
cdr3_length: 15
cdr3_aa: CAISESGSSGNTIYF